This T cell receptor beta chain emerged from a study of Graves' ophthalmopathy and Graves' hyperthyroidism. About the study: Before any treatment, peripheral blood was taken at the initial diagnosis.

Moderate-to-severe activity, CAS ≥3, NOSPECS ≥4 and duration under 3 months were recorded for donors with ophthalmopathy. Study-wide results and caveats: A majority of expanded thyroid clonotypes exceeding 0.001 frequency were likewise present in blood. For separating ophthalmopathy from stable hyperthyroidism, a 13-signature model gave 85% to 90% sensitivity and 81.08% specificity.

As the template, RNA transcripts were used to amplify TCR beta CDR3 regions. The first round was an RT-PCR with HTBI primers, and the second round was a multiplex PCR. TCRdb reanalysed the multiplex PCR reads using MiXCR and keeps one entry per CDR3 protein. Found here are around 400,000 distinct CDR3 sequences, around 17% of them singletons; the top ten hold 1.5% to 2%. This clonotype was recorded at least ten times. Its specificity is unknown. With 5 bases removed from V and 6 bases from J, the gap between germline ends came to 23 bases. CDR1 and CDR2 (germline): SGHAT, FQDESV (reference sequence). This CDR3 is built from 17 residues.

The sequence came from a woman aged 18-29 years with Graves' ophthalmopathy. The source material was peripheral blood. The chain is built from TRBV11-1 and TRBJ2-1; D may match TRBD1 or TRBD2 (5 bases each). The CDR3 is CASSTEADIPKLNEQFF. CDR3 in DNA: TGTGCCAGCAGCACCGAAGCGGACATACCTAAACTCAATGAGCAGTTCTTC.